The present T cell receptor (beta chain) was sequenced within a study of T-cell reconstitution after alpha-beta-depleted transplantation in children. As for this clonotype: Its antigen is not known.

CDR3 length equals 15 residues. With 2 bases clipped from V and 7 bases from J, the junction kept 10 bases outside the gene matches. Germline V CDR1 and CDR2: SGHTA, FQGNSA. The library targeted TCRbeta and was prepared with unique molecular identifiers. A single record per CDR3 protein comes from TCRdb applying MiXCR to the PCR reads. The table shows more than 400,000 distinct CDR3 sequences, with about an eighth occurring only once. Study-wide points: After transplant, high TCRbeta diversity at day 60 in some patients arose from surviving recipient T cells and thymic progenitors. One year after transplant, T-cell counts and diversity came mostly from newly produced T cells. Alpha-beta T cells present about two months after transplant were reported to originate from several hundred expanded graft clones.

The specimen was PBMCs, mostly from graft donor cells, collected 180 days after TCRalphabeta/CD19-depleted stem cell transplant. This clonotype was sampled from a female patient aged 2-9 years who had a stem cell transplant for aplastic anemia, so the T cells may come from the graft donor. This chain joins TRBV7-2 and TRBJ1-2; 7 bases line up with TRBD1. In nucleotides, the CDR3 is TGTGCCAGCAGCTTACTTAGGGGGCGCGAAGGTGGCTACACCTTC. This translates into CASSLLRGREGGYTF.